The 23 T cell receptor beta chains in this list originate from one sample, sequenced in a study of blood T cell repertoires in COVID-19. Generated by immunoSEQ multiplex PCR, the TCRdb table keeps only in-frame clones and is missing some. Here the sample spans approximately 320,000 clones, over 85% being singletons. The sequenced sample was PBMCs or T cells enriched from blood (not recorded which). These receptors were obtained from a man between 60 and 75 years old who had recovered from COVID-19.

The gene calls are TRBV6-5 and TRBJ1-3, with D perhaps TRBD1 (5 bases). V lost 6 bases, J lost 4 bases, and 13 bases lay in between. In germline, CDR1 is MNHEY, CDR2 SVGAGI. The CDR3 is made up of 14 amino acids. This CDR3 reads CASRGLGLGNTIYF. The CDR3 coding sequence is TGTGCCAGCAGGGGGCTCGGATTAGGAAACACCATATATTTT.

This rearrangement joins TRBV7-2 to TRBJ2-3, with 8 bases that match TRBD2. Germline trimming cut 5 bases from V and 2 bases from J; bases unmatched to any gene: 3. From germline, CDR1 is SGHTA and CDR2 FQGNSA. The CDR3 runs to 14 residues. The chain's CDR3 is CASSPGGYTDTQYF. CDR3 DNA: TGTGCCAGCAGCCCGGGAGGGTACACAGATACGCAGTATTTT.

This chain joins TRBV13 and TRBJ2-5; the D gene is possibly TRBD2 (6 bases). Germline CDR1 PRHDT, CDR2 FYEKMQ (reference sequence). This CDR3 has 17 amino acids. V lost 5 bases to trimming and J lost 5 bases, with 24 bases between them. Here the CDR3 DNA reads TGTGCCAGCAGCCTCCGTGGTGGGGGAGGACGATTGGAGACCCAGTACTTC. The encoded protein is CASSLRGGGGRLETQYF. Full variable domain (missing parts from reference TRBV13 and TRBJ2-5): AAGVIQSPRHLIKEKRETATLKCYPIPRHDTVYWYQQGPGQDPQFLISFYEKMQSDKGSIPDRFSAQQFSDYHSELNMSSLELGDSALYFCASSLRGGGGRLETQYFGPGTRLLVL.

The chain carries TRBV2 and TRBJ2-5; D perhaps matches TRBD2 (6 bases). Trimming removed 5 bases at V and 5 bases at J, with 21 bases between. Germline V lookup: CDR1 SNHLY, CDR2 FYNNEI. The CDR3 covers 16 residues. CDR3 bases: TGTGCCAGCAGTTCCCCGGGCGGGGTTAGTACGGAGACCCAGTACTTC. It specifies CASSSPGGVSTETQYF.

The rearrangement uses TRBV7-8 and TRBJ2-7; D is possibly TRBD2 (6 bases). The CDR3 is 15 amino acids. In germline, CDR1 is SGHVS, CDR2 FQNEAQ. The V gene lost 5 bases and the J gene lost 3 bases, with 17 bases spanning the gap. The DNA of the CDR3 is TGTGCCAGCAGCGTCAGAGGAGGGTCCGGCTACGAGCAGTACTTC. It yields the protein CASSVRGGSGYEQYF. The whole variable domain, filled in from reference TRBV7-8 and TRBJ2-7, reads GAGVSQSPRYKVAKRGQDVALRCDPISGHVSLFWYQQALGQGPEFLTYFQNEAQLDKSGLPSDRFFAERPEGSVSTLKIQRTQQEDSAVYLCASSVRGGSGYEQYFGPGTRLTVT.

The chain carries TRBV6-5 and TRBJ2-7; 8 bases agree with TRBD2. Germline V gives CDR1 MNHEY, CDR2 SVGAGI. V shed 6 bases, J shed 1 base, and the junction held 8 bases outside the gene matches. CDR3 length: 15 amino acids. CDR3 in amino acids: CASSPGTRASYEQYF. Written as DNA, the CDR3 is TGTGCCAGCAGCCCCGGGACTAGAGCTTCCTACGAGCAGTACTTC.

The CDR3 sequence: CASSQRIQGQEKLFF. DNA for the CDR3: TGTGCCAGCAGCCAAAGAATTCAGGGGCAAGAAAAACTGTTTTTT. J is TRBJ1-4 and V is TRBV3-1 (or the pseudogene TRBV3-2); perhaps TRBD1 as D (6 bases). Between the trimmed V and J ends, which lost 2 bases and 8 bases, there was a span of 15 bases. There are 15 residues in the CDR3. The germline CDR1 and CDR2 sequences are LGHDT and YNNKEL (reference sequence).

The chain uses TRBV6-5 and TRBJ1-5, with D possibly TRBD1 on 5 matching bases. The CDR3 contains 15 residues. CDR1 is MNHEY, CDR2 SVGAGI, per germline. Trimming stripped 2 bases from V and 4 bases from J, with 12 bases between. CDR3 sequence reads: CASSYGAGWNQPQHF. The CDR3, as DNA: TGTGCCAGCAGTTACGGGGCAGGGTGGAATCAGCCCCAGCATTTT.

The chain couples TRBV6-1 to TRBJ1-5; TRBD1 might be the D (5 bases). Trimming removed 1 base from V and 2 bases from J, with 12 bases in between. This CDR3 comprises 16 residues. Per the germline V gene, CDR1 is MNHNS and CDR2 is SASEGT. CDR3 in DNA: TGTGCCAGCAGTGAAGGGGGGGTTATGGGCAATCAGCCCCAGCATTTT. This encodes CASSEGGVMGNQPQHF.

The CDR3: CASAGRERFGAFF. CDR3 sequence (DNA): TGTGCCAGCGCGGGACGGGAGAGATTCGGAGCTTTCTTT. The chain combines TRBV2 with TRBJ1-1; a possible D gene is TRBD1 (5 bases). Trimming pared 8 bases from V and 10 bases from J, leaving 20 bases between. Germline CDR1 SNHLY, CDR2 FYNNEI. The CDR3 is 13 residues long.

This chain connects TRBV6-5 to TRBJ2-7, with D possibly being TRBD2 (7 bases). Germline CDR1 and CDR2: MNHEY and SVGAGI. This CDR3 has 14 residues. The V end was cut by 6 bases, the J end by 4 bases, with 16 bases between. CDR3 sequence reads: CASSARGGEYEQYF. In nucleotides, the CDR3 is TGTGCCAGCAGCGCAAGGGGGGGGGAATACGAGCAGTACTTC.

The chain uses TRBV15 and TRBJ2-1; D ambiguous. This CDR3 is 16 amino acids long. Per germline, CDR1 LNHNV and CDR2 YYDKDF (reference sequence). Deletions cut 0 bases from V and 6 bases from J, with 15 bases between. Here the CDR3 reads CATSRDPTRLSNEQFF. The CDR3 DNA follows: TGTGCCACCAGCAGAGATCCTACTCGTTTGTCCAATGAGCAGTTCTTC.

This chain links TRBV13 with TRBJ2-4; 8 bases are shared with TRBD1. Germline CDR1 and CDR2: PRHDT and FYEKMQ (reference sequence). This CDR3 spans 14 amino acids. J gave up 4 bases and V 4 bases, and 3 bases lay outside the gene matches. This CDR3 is CASSWRQGKNIQYF. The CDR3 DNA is TGTGCCAGCAGCTGGCGACAGGGGAAAAACATTCAGTACTTC.

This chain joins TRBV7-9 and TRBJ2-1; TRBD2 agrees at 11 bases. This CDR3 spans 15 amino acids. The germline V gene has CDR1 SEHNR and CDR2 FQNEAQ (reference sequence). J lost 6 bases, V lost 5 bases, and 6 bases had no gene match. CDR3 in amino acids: CASSVTSGSSNEQFF. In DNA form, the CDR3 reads TGTGCCAGCAGCGTCACTAGCGGGAGTAGCAATGAGCAGTTCTTC.

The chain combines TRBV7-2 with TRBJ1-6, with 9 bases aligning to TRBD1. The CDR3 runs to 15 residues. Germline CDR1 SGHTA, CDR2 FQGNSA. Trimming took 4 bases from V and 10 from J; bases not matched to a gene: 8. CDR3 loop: CASSSAGTGYSPLHF. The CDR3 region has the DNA TGTGCCAGCAGCTCGGCCGGGACAGGGTACTCACCCCTCCACTTT.

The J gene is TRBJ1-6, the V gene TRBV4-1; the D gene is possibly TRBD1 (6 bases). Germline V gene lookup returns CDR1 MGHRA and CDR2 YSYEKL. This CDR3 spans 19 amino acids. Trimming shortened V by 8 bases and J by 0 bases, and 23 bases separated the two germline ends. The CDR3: CASPIGGSTVSSYNSPLHF. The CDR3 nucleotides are TGCGCCAGCCCTATAGGGGGTAGTACCGTAAGCTCCTATAATTCACCCCTCCACTTT.

CDR3 nucleotide sequence: TGTGCCAGCAGTTACATCGGGGAACCAGTCTATGGCTACACCTTC. It translates to CASSYIGEPVYGYTF. The rearrangement uses TRBV6-2 or TRBV6-3 and TRBJ1-2; D not resolved. Trimming stripped 2 bases from V and 4 bases from J, with 14 bases between. The germline CDR1 and CDR2 sequences are MNHEY and SVGEGT. This CDR3 contains 15 residues.

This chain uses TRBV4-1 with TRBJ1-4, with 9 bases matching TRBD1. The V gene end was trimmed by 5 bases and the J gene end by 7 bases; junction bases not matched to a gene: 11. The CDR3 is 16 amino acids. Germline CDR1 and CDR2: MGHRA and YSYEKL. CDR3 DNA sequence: TGCGCCAGCAGCATACTCTTCGGGACAGGGTTTGAAAAACTGTTTTTT. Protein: CASSILFGTGFEKLFF.

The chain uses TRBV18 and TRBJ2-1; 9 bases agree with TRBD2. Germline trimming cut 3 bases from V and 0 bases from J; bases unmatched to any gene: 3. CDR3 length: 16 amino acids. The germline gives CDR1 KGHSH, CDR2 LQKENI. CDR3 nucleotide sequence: TGTGCCAGCTCACCTAGCGGGAGCCCCTCCTACAATGAGCAGTTCTTC. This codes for CASSPSGSPSYNEQFF.

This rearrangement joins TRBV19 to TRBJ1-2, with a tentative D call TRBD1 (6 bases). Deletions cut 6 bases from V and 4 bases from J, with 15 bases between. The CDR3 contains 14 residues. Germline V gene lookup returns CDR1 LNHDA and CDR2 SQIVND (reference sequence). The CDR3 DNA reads TGTGCCAGTAGAGAAGGGTACAGGGTCTATGGCTACACCTTC. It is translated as CASREGYRVYGYTF.

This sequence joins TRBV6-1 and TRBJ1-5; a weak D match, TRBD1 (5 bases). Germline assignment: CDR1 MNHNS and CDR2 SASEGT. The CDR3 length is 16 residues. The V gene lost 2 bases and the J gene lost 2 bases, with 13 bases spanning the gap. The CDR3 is CASSERPGLGNQPQHF. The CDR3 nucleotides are TGTGCCAGCAGTGAACGCCCGGGACTTGGCAATCAGCCCCAGCATTTT.

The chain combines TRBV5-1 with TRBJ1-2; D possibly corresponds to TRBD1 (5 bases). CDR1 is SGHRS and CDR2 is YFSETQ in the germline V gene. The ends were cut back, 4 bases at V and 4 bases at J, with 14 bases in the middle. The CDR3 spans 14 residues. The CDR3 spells CASSPDGGGYGYTF. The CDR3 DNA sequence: TGCGCCAGCAGCCCGGACGGGGGGGGCTATGGCTACACCTTC. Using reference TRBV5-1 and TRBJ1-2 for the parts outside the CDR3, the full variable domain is KAGVTQTPRYLIKTRGQQVTLSCSPISGHRSVSWYQQTPGQGLQFLFEYFSETQRNKGNFPGRFSGRQFSNSRSEMNVSTLELGDSALYLCASSPDGGGYGYTFGSGTRLTVV.

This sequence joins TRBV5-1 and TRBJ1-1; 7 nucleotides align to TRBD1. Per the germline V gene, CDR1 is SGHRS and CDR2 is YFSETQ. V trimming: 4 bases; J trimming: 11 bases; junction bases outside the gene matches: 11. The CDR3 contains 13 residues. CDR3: CASSAGTVSAAFF. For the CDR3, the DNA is TGCGCCAGCAGCGCCGGGACAGTTTCTGCGGCTTTCTTT.